This is a list of T cell receptor beta chains from one sample in a study of blood T cell repertoires in COVID-19. Assay: immunoSEQ multiplex PCR; the TCRdb copy retains only in-frame clones and omits some. Of roughly 250,000 clones listed, approximately 90% are singletons. The sample comprised PBMCs or T cells enriched from blood (not recorded which). These receptor sequences come from a woman aged 18-29 years who had recovered from COVID-19. CDR3s include the opening cysteine and the closing phenylalanine or tryptophan. Each record gives: clone size, D gene, J gene, V gene, CDR3 length, CDR3 protein, CDR3 DNA. D genes are given only for firm matches. Clone size appears in some rows only: once, few, many, or a class for an expanded clone.

>NA|NA|TRBJ2-1|TRBV7-9|15
CASRQQGPSYNEQFF
TGTGCCAGCAGACAACAGGGTCCCTCCTACAATGAGCAGTTCTTC
>NA|NA|TRBJ2-1|TRBV25-1|14
CASSESLHQDEQFF
TGTGCCAGCAGTGAATCCCTACACCAGGATGAGCAGTTCTTC
>NA|NA|TRBJ1-1|TRBV9|14
CASSVGGENTEAFF
TGTGCCAGCAGCGTCGGGGGAGAGAACACTGAAGCTTTCTTT
>NA|NA|TRBJ2-3|TRBV21-1|15
CASSPRGNGTDTQYF
TGTGCCAGCAGCCCTAGGGGTAACGGCACAGATACGCAGTATTTT
>NA|TRBD1|TRBJ1-1|TRBV28|17
CASSLRSQGRLNTEAFF
TGTGCCAGCAGTTTAAGGTCACAGGGGAGACTGAACACTGAAGCTTTCTTT
>NA|NA|TRBJ2-1|TRBV2|13
CASGTRSYNEQFF
TGTGCCAGCGGGACAAGATCCTACAATGAGCAGTTCTTC
>NA|NA|TRBJ2-7|TRBV6-5|12
CASNRGVGEQYF
TGTGCCAGCAACCGCGGGGTCGGTGAGCAGTACTTC
>NA|TRBD1|TRBJ2-3|TRBV18|16
CASSLRQGGSTDTQYF
TGTGCCAGCTCTCTCCGACAGGGGGGATCCACAGATACGCAGTATTTT
>NA|NA|TRBJ2-1|TRBV25-1|14
CASSELPGYNEQFF
TGTGCCAGCAGTGAACTCCCGGGCTACAATGAGCAGTTCTTC
>NA|NA|TRBJ2-7|TRBV9|14
CASSPAISSYEQYF
TGTGCCAGCAGCCCCGCGATTAGCTCCTACGAGCAGTACTTC
>NA|TRBD2|TRBJ2-7|TRBV9|17
CASSVGLAGASAYEQYF
TGTGCCAGCAGCGTCGGACTAGCGGGGGCCTCAGCCTACGAGCAGTACTTC
>NA|NA|TRBJ1-5|TRBV30|12
CACGLPNQPQHF
TGTGCCTGTGGGCTCCCCAATCAGCCCCAGCATTTT
>NA|NA|TRBJ1-2|TRBV14|17
CASSQDLAGPPNYGYTF
TGTGCCAGCAGCCAAGATCTAGCCGGCCCTCCTAACTATGGCTACACCTTC
>NA|NA|TRBJ1-6|TRBV7-5|15
CARRRYRAFRSPLHF
TGTGCCAGAAGACGCTACAGGGCCTTTCGGTCACCCCTCCACTTT
>NA|NA|TRBJ1-1|TRBV5-4|12
CASSRQNTEAFF
TGTGCCAGCTCCCGACAGAACACTGAAGCTTTCTTT
>NA|NA|TRBJ1-1|TRBV5-4|14
CASRGAGANTEAFF
TGTGCCAGCAGGGGCGCAGGGGCGAACACTGAAGCTTTCTTT
>NA|NA|TRBJ1-4|TRBV5-1|14
CASSLGGQNEKLFF
TGCGCCAGCAGCTTGGGCGGACAGAATGAAAAACTGTTTTTT
>NA|NA|TRBJ1-6|TRBV7-9|13
CASSLAQNSPLHF
TGTGCCAGCAGCTTAGCACAAAATTCACCCCTCCACTTT
>NA|NA|TRBJ2-1|TRBV20-1|13
CSASASSYNEQFF
TGCAGTGCTAGTGCGAGCTCCTACAATGAGCAGTTCTTC
>NA|TRBD1|TRBJ2-2|TRBV19|15
CASVPGQGDTGELFF
TGTGCCAGTGTTCCGGGACAGGGGGACACCGGGGAGCTGTTTTTT
>NA|TRBD1|TRBJ1-2|TRBV24-1|14
CATSTRTGLSGYTF
TGTGCCACCTCAACGAGGACAGGTTTAAGTGGCTACACCTTC
>NA|TRBD1|TRBJ2-1|TRBV6-6|11
CASSSRDREFF
TGTGCCAGCAGCTCCCGGGACAGGGAGTTCTTC
>NA|NA|TRBJ2-2|TRBV18|16
CASSPRESHNTGELFF
TGTGCCAGCTCCCCCCGCGAGAGCCATAACACCGGGGAGCTGTTTTTT
>NA|TRBD1|TRBJ1-6|TRBV2|17
CASSGISGGSYNSPLHF
TGTGCCAGCAGTGGTATATCAGGGGGCTCCTATAATTCACCCCTCCACTTT
>NA|TRBD2|TRBJ2-5|TRBV18|18
CASSPRLAGGPNAETQYF
TGTGCCAGCTCCCCCCGGCTAGCGGGGGGCCCTAATGCTGAGACCCAGTACTTC
>NA|NA|TRBJ1-6|TRBV21-1|16
CASSQRAALDNSPLHF
TGTGCCAGCAGCCAACGCGCCGCCCTTGATAATTCACCCCTCCACTTT
>NA|NA|TRBJ1-4|TRBV15|17
CATSRGGNRDRNEKLFF
TGTGCCACCAGCAGAGGTGGCAACAGGGATAGGAATGAAAAACTGTTTTTT
>NA|NA|TRBJ2-7|TRBV27|15
CASSTYRGGSYEQYF
TGTGCCAGCAGTACCTACAGGGGGGGCTCCTACGAGCAGTACTTC
>NA|TRBD1|TRBJ2-7|TRBV27|13
CASSKTGLDEQYF
TGTGCCAGCAGTAAGACAGGGTTGGACGAGCAGTACTTC
>NA|NA|TRBJ1-5|TRBV28|12
CATHPSDQPQHF
TGTGCCACCCACCCCTCAGATCAGCCCCAGCATTTT
>few|TRBD1|TRBJ1-2|TRBV6-2/TRBV6-3|13
CASSGTVYYGYTF
TGTGCCAGCAGTGGGACAGTCTACTATGGCTACACCTTC
>NA|NA|TRBJ2-1|TRBV7-9|13
CASSLRTNNEQFF
TGTGCCAGCAGCCTCCGGACTAACAATGAGCAGTTCTTC
>NA|NA|TRBJ2-2|TRBV10-2|12
CASRRNTGELFF
TGCGCCAGCAGGAGGAACACCGGGGAGCTGTTTTTT
>NA|NA|TRBJ1-3|TRBV4-2|15
CASSQEAASGNTIYF
TGTGCCAGCAGCCAAGAGGCTGCCTCTGGAAACACCATATATTTT
>NA|NA|TRBJ1-2|TRBV29-1|15
CSVSPPPSVNYGYTF
TGCAGCGTTTCTCCCCCCCCATCAGTGAACTATGGCTACACCTTC
>NA|TRBD1|TRBJ1-6|TRBV30|15
CAWSSRTGIYSPLHF
TGTGCCTGGAGTTCTAGGACAGGGATTTATTCACCCCTCCACTTT
>NA|TRBD2|TRBJ2-7|TRBV27|14
CASSLVGGAYEQYF
TGTGCCAGCAGTTTAGTTGGGGGGGCCTACGAGCAGTACTTC